Below, 32 T cell receptor beta chains from the same sample are listed, as sequenced in a study of identical twins. TCRdb processed the 5' RACE reads anew with MiXCR; each CDR3 protein has one entry. The table includes 500,000 or so distinct CDR3 sequences, approximately 15% detected once. These same data were also listed under a study on yellow fever vaccine responses in identical twins.

Sample: CD4+ T cells sorted from blood. These TCRs come from a young woman in good health.

In its sample, this clonotype was seen a few times. The rearrangement joins TRBV20-1 to TRBJ2-7, with D possibly TRBD2 on 5 matching bases. The CDR3 length is 11 residues. Germline V gives CDR1 DFQATT, CDR2 SNEGSKA (reference sequence). Between the trimmed V and J ends, which lost 6 bases and 4 bases, there was a span of 10 bases. Here the CDR3 DNA reads TGCAGTGCCAACGAGCGGTACGAGCAGTACTTC. Residues: CSANERYEQYF.

The J gene is TRBJ2-3, the V gene TRBV3-1; a possible D gene is TRBD1 (5 bases). The CDR3 runs 17 residues. Germline CDR1 is LGHDT and CDR2 is YNNKEL (reference sequence). V was shortened by 5 bases and J by 1 base, with 19 bases between the two germline ends. Here the CDR3 reads CASSKVQGFRRTDTQYF. The CDR3 DNA follows: TGTGCCAGCAGCAAGGTCCAGGGTTTCCGCCGCACAGATACGCAGTATTTT.

This sequence joins TRBV18 and TRBJ2-7; D is perhaps TRBD2 (6 bases). The CDR3 totals 14 residues. Germline CDR1 reads KGHSH; CDR2 reads LQKENI. Trimming removed 2 bases at V and 3 bases at J, with 11 bases between. The CDR3 spells CASSPAGLIYEQYF. DNA for the CDR3: TGTGCCAGCTCACCAGCGGGACTCATCTACGAGCAGTACTTC.

The CDR3 is CSVNEGAVGNEQFF. The CDR3, as DNA: TGCAGCGTGAACGAGGGGGCCGTGGGCAATGAGCAGTTCTTC. The rearrangement links TRBV29-1 to TRBJ2-1; 7 positions match TRBD1. CDR3 length: 14 residues. J was trimmed by 6 bases and V by 6 bases; bases with no gene match: 11. The germline V gene has CDR1 SQVTM and CDR2 ANQGSEA.

There are many counts of this clonotype. The chain couples TRBV5-1 to TRBJ2-1; unclear D gene. Germline CDR1 reads SGHRS; CDR2 reads YFSETQ. This CDR3 is built from 14 residues. Trimming removed 4 bases at V and 6 bases at J, with 14 bases between. The CDR3 DNA is TGCGCCAGCAGCCCGATCACGGATTTCAATGAGCAGTTCTTC. This codes for CASSPITDFNEQFF.

This clonotype has just a few counts. The gene calls are TRBV10-3 and TRBJ2-2; D may be TRBD2 (5 bases). Trimming stripped 0 bases from V and 1 base from J, with 15 bases between. There are 18 residues in the CDR3. From germline, CDR1 is ENHRY and CDR2 SYGVKD. CDR3 coding DNA: TGTGCCATCAGTGAGTCAGTACCTCGCGCGGGGAACACCGGGGAGCTGTTTTTT. It is translated as CAISESVPRAGNTGELFF.

This clonotype was seen more than once but under ten times. The chain couples TRBV7-2 to TRBJ2-1, with TRBD2 matching 13 bases. The V gene's germline CDR1 is SGHTA and CDR2 FQGNSA. The V gene end was trimmed by 1 base and the J gene end by 9 bases; junction bases not matched to a gene: 6. The CDR3 spans 16 residues. The CDR3 sequence: CASSLVTSGGAGEQFF. The CDR3 nucleotides read TGTGCCAGCAGCTTAGTCACTAGCGGGGGGGCCGGTGAGCAGTTCTTC.

This clonotype has a handful of counts. The chain has TRBV7-9 and TRBJ2-1, with D possibly TRBD1 on 5 matching bases. V lost 3 bases to trimming and J lost 10 bases, with 16 bases between them. CDR3 length: 14 residues. Germline assignment: CDR1 SEHNR and CDR2 FQNEAQ (reference sequence). The CDR3 reads CASSLGRVRVEQFF. The CDR3 nucleotides are TGTGCCAGCAGCTTGGGCAGGGTGCGCGTAGAGCAGTTCTTC.

The chain joins TRBV28 to TRBJ2-7; D is uncertain. The CDR3 covers 12 residues. The germline V gene encodes CDR1 MDHEN and CDR2 SYDVKM. V lost 8 bases and J 0 bases, leaving 8 bases between the germline ends. The CDR3 loop reads CASGKSSYEQYF. CDR3 bases: TGTGCCAGCGGTAAGAGCTCCTACGAGCAGTACTTC.

This clonotype was recorded at least ten times. The rearrangement links TRBV5-1 to TRBJ2-7, with TRBD1 matching 9 bases. The germline V gene has CDR1 SGHRS and CDR2 YFSETQ. Unmatched junction bases numbered 2, after V lost 3 bases and J lost 4 bases. The CDR3 is made up of 13 amino acids. The CDR3 is CASSWGTGYEQYF. The DNA for the CDR3 is TGCGCCAGCAGCTGGGGGACAGGGTACGAGCAGTACTTC.

The table lists this clonotype with a few counts. The chain combines TRBV6-2 or TRBV6-3 with TRBJ2-2; D possibly corresponds to TRBD1 (6 bases). CDR1 is MNHEY, CDR2 SVGEGT, per germline. The CDR3 length is 15 residues. V lost 6 bases and J lost 7, with 18 bases in between. This CDR3 is CASSIRQEPSGELFF. The DNA of the CDR3 is TGTGCCAGCAGCATACGACAGGAACCTAGCGGGGAGCTGTTTTTT.

This clonotype was detected many times. The genes are TRBV5-1 and TRBJ2-3; D could derive from TRBD1 or TRBD2 (5 bases each). CDR3 length: 15 amino acids. Trimming took 0 bases from V and 2 from J, leaving 10 bases between them. The germline V gene has CDR1 SGHRS and CDR2 YFSETQ. CDR3 DNA sequence: TGCGCCAGCAGCTTGGCCGGGACGGCCACAGATACGCAGTATTTT. The encoded protein is CASSLAGTATDTQYF.

The CDR3 nucleotides are TGTGCCAGCAGTACCCGACAAGAGCAGTACTTC. Translation: CASSTRQEQYF. The chain joins TRBV12-3 or TRBV12-4 to TRBJ2-7; D is uncertain. Deletions cut 5 bases from V and 7 bases from J, with 9 bases between. CDR3 length: 11 residues.

This clonotype has just a few counts. The J gene is TRBJ2-1, the V gene TRBV9, with D unclear. CDR3 size: 16 residues. Germline V CDR1 and CDR2: SGDLS, YYNGEE. The ends were cut back, 0 bases at V and 9 bases at J, with 19 bases in the middle. CDR3 residues: CASSVGIPGSGAEQFF. The CDR3 DNA is TGTGCCAGCAGCGTAGGGATCCCGGGCTCAGGCGCTGAGCAGTTCTTC.

This clonotype appeared many times. The CDR3 sequence: CASSQVPALNTGELFF. Written as DNA, the CDR3 is TGCGCCAGCAGCCAAGTCCCAGCGCTGAACACCGGGGAGCTGTTTTTT. The chain recombines TRBV4-3 with TRBJ2-2; the D is unclear. Deletions cut 1 base from V and 1 base from J, with 10 bases between. Germline CDR1 and CDR2: LGHNA and YSLEER. This CDR3 region has 16 residues.

The V gene is TRBV6-2 or TRBV6-3, the J gene TRBJ2-5, with TRBD2 matching over 11 bases. The CDR3 runs to 18 residues. V shed 4 bases, J shed 3 bases, and the junction held 13 bases outside the gene matches. The germline V gene encodes CDR1 MNHEY and CDR2 SVGEGT. The DNA of the CDR3 is TGTGCCAGCAGTTCGGGACTAGCGGAAGCAAGGGTCAAAGAGACCCAGTACTTC. Its translation: CASSSGLAEARVKETQYF.

This clonotype was observed a handful of times. This chain connects TRBV7-2 to TRBJ2-5; no firm D call. Between the trimmed V and J ends, which lost 11 bases and 5 bases, there was a span of 21 bases. This CDR3 spans 14 amino acids. Germline CDR1 and CDR2: SGHTA and FQGNSA. CDR3 nucleotide sequence: TGTGCCTGTACCACAGTAAATTATAGGGAGACCCAGTACTTC. Its protein product is CACTTVNYRETQYF.

CDR3 residues: CSASLLVGGELFF. CDR3 coding DNA: TGCAGTGCTAGTTTGTTAGTGGGCGGGGAGCTGTTTTTT. The V gene is TRBV20-1, the J gene TRBJ2-2; no firm D call. The V and J ends lost 3 bases and 7 bases respectively, with 12 bases between them. The CDR3 consists of 13 residues. Looked up from germline, CDR1 is DFQATT and CDR2 is SNEGSKA (reference sequence).

The chain recombines TRBV29-1 with TRBJ2-3, with 8 bases that match TRBD1. V shed 6 bases, J shed 0 bases, and the junction held 8 bases outside the gene matches. Germline V gene lookup returns CDR1 SQVTM and CDR2 ANQGSEA. The CDR3 covers 15 residues. Written as DNA, the CDR3 is TGCAGCGTCACCAAGACAGGGGCTAGCACAGATACGCAGTATTTT. Protein sequence: CSVTKTGASTDTQYF.

This clonotype has a handful of counts. V usage is TRBV2 and J usage is TRBJ2-2; D is possibly TRBD2 (6 bases). The length of the CDR3 is 14 residues. From germline, CDR1 is SNHLY and CDR2 FYNNEI. Trimming took off 4 bases at V and 3 bases at J, with 9 bases between the two ends. CDR3 in amino acids: CASSVTSYTGELFF. CDR3 nucleotides: TGTGCCAGCAGTGTGACTAGTTACACCGGGGAGCTGTTTTTT.

This clonotype has a handful of counts. The gene calls are TRBV9 and TRBJ2-3, with 7 nucleotides matching TRBD1. This CDR3 has 15 residues. With 2 bases clipped from V and 0 bases from J, the junction kept 3 bases outside the gene matches. CDR1 and CDR2 (germline): SGDLS, YYNGEE. The CDR3 sequence is CASSVTGWSTDTQYF. In DNA form, the CDR3 reads TGTGCCAGCAGCGTGACAGGGTGGAGCACAGATACGCAGTATTTT.

This clonotype was seen repeatedly, ten times or more. The CDR3 coding sequence is TGTGCCACCAGTGATCTAGGCCAGGGAAACACCGGGGAGCTGTTTTTT. Residues: CATSDLGQGNTGELFF. V gene TRBV24-1 combines with J gene TRBJ2-2, with a possible D match to TRBD1 (5 bases). In germline, CDR1 is KGHDR, CDR2 SFDVKD. The CDR3 totals 16 residues. The V end lost 3 bases, the J end lost 2 bases, and 12 bases lay between the germline ends.

This clonotype occurred a few times. V is TRBV6-1 and J is TRBJ1-6, with D perhaps matching TRBD1 (5 bases). Germline lookup yields CDR1 MNHNS and CDR2 SASEGT. V was trimmed by 6 bases and J by 5 bases, leaving 14 bases between them. This CDR3 is built from 15 residues. Written as DNA, the CDR3 is TGTGCCAGCAGGGCCGGGACTGTGAATAATTCACCCCTCCACTTT. This sequence encodes CASRAGTVNNSPLHF.

V is TRBV20-1 and J is TRBJ2-5; 9 bases fit TRBD1. The CDR3 sequence is 15 residues long. V shed 4 bases, J shed 5 bases, and the junction held 11 bases outside the gene matches. Germline V lookup: CDR1 DFQATT, CDR2 SNEGSKA (reference sequence). The CDR3 nucleotides are TGCAGTGCTACCCAGGCCGACAGGGGGAGGGAGACCCAGTACTTC. Protein product: CSATQADRGRETQYF.

The V and J genes are TRBV5-1 and TRBJ2-5; maybe TRBD2 (6 bases). The CDR3 has 15 residues. Trimming took off 1 base at V and 5 bases at J, with 15 bases between the two ends. Germline V gene data show CDR1 as SGHRS and CDR2 as YFSETQ. CDR3 sequence reads: CASSLTPLARETQYF. In DNA, the CDR3 is TGCGCCAGCAGCTTGACGCCACTAGCCAGGGAGACCCAGTACTTC.

This clonotype was detected ten times or more. The rearrangement links TRBV12-3 or TRBV12-4 to TRBJ1-2; 7 nucleotides line up with TRBD1. The CDR3 extends over 12 amino acids. The trim removed 5 bases at V and 8 bases at J, leaving 5 bases unmatched. CDR3: CASSLTGEGYTF. The CDR3 DNA sequence: TGTGCCAGCAGTCTTACAGGGGAAGGCTACACCTTC.

This clonotype was observed a few times. The chain joins TRBV20-1 to TRBJ2-7; D unclear. The V gene lost 3 bases and the J gene lost 9 bases, with 18 bases spanning the gap. Germline V CDR1 and CDR2: DFQATT, SNEGSKA (reference sequence). CDR3 length equals 13 residues. Here the CDR3 reads CSASLLGNPPQYF. CDR3 DNA sequence: TGCAGTGCTAGTCTCCTAGGCAACCCCCCGCAGTACTTC.

The chain joins TRBV7-2 to TRBJ2-7; TRBD1 might be the D (5 bases). Germline-derived CDR1 and CDR2 are SGHTA and FQGNSA. V was clipped by 4 bases and J by 3 bases, with 10 bases between them. The CDR3 is 13 residues long. CDR3 region: CASSSAQGYEQYF. DNA for the CDR3: TGTGCCAGCAGCTCTGCTCAGGGCTACGAGCAGTACTTC.

The chain couples TRBV20-1 to TRBJ2-3, with TRBD2 identical over 7 bases. Germline trimming cut 5 bases from V and 2 bases from J; bases unmatched to any gene: 10. Germline CDR1 is DFQATT and CDR2 is SNEGSKA (reference sequence). The CDR3 extends over 15 amino acids. CDR3 in amino acids: CSAHPGTILTDTQYF. CDR3 nucleotides: TGCAGTGCTCACCCCGGGACTATACTCACAGATACGCAGTATTTT.

The table lists this clonotype with a few counts. The chain joins TRBV13 to TRBJ2-7, with D possibly being TRBD1 or TRBD2 (5 bases each). The CDR3 consists of 17 residues. The germline V gene has CDR1 PRHDT and CDR2 FYEKMQ (reference sequence). The V and J ends lost 5 bases and 2 bases respectively, with 22 bases between them. The CDR3 DNA is TGTGCCAGCAGCGGATTACGGGACGGGCTTGAAACCTACGAGCAGTACTTC. This translates into CASSGLRDGLETYEQYF.

The J gene is TRBJ2-1, the V gene TRBV11-2; 12 nucleotides align to TRBD1. The germline CDR1 and CDR2 sequences are SGHAT and FQNNGV. CDR3 length: 15 residues. After removal of 4 bases from V and 6 bases from J, the junction contained 4 bases not matched to a gene. The CDR3 nucleotides are TGTGCCAGCAGCTCGCCGGGACAGGGGGCCAATGAGCAGTTCTTC. This codes for CASSSPGQGANEQFF. The variable domain in full, with the rest retrieved from reference TRBV11-2 and TRBJ2-1, is EAGVAQSPRYKIIEKRQSVAFWCNPISGHATLYWYQQILGQGPKLLIQFQNNGVVDDSQLPKDRFSAERLKGVDSTLKIQPAKLEDSAVYLCASSSPGQGANEQFFGPGTRLTVL.

This clonotype was recorded a few times. The CDR3 DNA is TGCAGTGCCAGCGGGAGTGGTTTCTCCTACGAGCAGTACTTC. As protein: CSASGSGFSYEQYF. The genes are TRBV20-1 and TRBJ2-7; 8 bases fit TRBD2. There are 14 residues in the CDR3. V lost 6 bases, J lost 0 bases, and 7 bases stayed unmatched. Germline-derived CDR1 and CDR2 are DFQATT and SNEGSKA (reference sequence).